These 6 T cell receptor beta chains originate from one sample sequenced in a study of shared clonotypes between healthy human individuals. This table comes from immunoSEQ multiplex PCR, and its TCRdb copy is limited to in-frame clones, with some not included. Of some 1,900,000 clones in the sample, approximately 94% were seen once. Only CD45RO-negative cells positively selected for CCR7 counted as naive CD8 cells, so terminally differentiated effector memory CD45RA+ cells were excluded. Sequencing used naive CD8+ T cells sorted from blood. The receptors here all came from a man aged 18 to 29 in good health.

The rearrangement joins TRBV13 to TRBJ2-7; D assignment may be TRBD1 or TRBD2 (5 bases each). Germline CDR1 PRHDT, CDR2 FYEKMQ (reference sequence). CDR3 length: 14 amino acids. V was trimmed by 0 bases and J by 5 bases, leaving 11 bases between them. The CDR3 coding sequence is TGTGCCAGCAGCTTAGGATCCGGGGACCACGAGCAGTACTTC. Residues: CASSLGSGDHEQYF.

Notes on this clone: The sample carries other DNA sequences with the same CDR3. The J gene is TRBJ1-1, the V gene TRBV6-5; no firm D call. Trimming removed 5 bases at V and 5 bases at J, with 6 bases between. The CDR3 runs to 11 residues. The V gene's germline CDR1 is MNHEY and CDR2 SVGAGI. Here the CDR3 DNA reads TGTGCCAGCAGTGCAGGAACTGAAGCTTTCTTT. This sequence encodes CASSAGTEAFF.

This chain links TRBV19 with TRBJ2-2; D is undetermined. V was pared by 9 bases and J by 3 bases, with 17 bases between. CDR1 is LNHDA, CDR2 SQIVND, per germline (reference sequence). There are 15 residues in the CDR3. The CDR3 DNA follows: TGTGCCAGCTCCCCCCCCGCCGGTGACACCGGGGAGCTGTTTTTT. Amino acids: CASSPPAGDTGELFF.

CDR3 DNA sequence: TGTGCCACCTACGAGCAGTACTTC. It translates to CATYEQYF. This chain joins TRBV27 and TRBJ2-7; no definite D call. Germline loops: CDR1 MNHEY, CDR2 SMNVEV (reference sequence). The length of the CDR3 is 8 residues. The germline V and J ends were trimmed by 10 bases and 2 bases, with 0 bases remaining between them.

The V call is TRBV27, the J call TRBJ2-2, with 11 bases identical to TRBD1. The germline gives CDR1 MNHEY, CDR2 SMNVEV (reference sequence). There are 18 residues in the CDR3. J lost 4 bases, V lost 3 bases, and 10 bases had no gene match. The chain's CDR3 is CASSLGGTGGGFTGELFF. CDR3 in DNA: TGTGCCAGCAGTTTGGGCGGGACAGGGGGTGGGTTCACCGGGGAGCTGTTTTTT.

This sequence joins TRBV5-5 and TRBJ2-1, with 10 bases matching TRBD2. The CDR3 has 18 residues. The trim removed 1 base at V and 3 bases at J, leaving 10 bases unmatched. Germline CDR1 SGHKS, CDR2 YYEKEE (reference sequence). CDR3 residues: CASSLWASGRDLYNEQFF. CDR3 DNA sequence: TGTGCCAGCAGCTTGTGGGCTAGCGGGAGAGATCTCTACAATGAGCAGTTCTTC.